The TCR beta chain described here comes from a study of T cells in Graves' hyperthyroidism and ophthalmopathy. Study-level results: Most thyroid clonotypes that were expanded above 0.001 also turned up in blood.

TCR beta CDR3 regions were amplified from RNA. The HTBI primer set served for first-round RT-PCR of the TCR CDR3. TCRdb reanalysed the multiplex PCR reads using MiXCR and keeps one entry per CDR3 protein. This table holds a few hundred thousand distinct CDR3 sequences, roughly 13% found once. This CDR3 spans 12 amino acids. V was pared by 7 bases and J by 2 bases, with 2 bases of the junction left unmatched. Germline values: CDR1 MDHEN, CDR2 SYDVKM. If no ophthalmopathy progression occurred within 18 months, Graves' hyperthyroidism was stable. Hyperthyroidism was newly diagnosed in patients aged 18 to 65 (duration under 2 months). The table lists this clonotype with many counts. What it recognizes is unknown.

Sequenced sample: blood. This chain uses TRBV28 with TRBJ2-7; 7 positions agree with TRBD1. The source of this sequence is a woman younger than 30 with Graves' hyperthyroidism. The CDR3 here is CASTGQPYEQYF. CDR3 nucleotide sequence: TGTGCCAGCACGGGACAGCCCTACGAGCAGTACTTC.